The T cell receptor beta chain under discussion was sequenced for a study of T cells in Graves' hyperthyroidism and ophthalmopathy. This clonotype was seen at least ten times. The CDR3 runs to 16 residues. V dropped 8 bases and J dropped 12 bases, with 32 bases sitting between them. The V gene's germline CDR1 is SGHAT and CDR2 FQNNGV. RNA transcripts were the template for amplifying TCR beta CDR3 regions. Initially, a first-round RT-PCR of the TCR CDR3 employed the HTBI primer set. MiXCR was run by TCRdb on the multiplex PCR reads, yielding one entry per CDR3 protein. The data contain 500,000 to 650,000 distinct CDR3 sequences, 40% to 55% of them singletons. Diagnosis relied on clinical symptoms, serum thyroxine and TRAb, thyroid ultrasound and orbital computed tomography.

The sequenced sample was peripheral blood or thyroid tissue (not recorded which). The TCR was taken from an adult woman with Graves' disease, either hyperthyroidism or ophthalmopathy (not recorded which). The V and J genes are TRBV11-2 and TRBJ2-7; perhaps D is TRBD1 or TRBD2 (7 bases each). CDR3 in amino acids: CASYTQGEGPDCRRYF. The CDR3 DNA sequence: TGTGCCAGCTATACTCAGGGGGAGGGCCCGGATTGCCGTAGGTACTTC.